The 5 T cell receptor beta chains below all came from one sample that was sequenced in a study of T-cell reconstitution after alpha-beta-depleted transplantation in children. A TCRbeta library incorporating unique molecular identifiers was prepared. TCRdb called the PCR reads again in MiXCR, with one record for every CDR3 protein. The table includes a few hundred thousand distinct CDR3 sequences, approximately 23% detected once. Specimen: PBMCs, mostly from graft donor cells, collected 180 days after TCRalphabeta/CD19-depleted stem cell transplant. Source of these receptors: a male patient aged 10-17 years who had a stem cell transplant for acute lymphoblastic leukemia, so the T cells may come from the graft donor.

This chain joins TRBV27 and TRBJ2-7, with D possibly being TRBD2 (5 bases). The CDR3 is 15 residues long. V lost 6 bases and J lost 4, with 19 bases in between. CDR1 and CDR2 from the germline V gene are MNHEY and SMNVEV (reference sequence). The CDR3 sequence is CASRSVGAVGYEQYF. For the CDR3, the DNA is TGTGCCAGCAGATCCGTGGGAGCAGTGGGGTACGAGCAGTACTTC.

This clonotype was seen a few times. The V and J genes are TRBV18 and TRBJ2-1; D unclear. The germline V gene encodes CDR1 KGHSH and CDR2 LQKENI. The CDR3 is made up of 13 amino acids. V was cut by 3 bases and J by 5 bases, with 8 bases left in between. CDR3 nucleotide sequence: TGTGCCAGCTCACCTCAGACACACAATGAGCAGTTCTTC. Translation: CASSPQTHNEQFF.

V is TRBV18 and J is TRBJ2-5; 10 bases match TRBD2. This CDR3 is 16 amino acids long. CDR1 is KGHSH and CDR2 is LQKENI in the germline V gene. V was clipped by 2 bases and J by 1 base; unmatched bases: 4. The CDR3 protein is CASSPRLAGAQETQYF. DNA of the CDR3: TGTGCCAGCTCACCAAGGCTAGCGGGAGCCCAAGAGACCCAGTACTTC.

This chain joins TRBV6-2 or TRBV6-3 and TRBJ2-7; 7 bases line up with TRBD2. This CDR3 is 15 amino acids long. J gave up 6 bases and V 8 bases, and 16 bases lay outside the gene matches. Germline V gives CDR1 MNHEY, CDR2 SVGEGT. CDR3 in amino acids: CASRPAGRGSFEQYF. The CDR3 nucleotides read TGTGCCAGCCGTCCCGCCGGACGCGGGAGTTTCGAGCAGTACTTC.

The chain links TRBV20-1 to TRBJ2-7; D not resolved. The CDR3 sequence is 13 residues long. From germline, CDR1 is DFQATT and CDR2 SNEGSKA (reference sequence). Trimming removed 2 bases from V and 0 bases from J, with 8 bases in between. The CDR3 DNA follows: TGCAGTGCTAGACGCCTGAACTCCTACGAGCAGTACTTC. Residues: CSARRLNSYEQYF.